A single sample gave rise to the 7 T cell receptor beta chains below, sequenced in a study of tumor-infiltrating lymphocytes in primary liver carcinoma. Extraction of RNA together with DNA used roughly 19-31 mg of unsorted bulk tissue. Reverse transcription of roughly 470 ng total RNA with a constant-region primer produced TCR beta cDNA. ARM-PCR, slightly modified, supplied the TCR beta libraries through three nested multiplex PCR rounds. TRBV1-TRBV30 forward primers and a C-beta reverse primer were used in the first two PCR rounds, which each ran for about 11 cycles. TCRdb reanalysed the multiplex PCR reads using MiXCR and keeps one entry per CDR3 protein. The sample shows around 56,000 distinct CDR3 sequences, just over 70% of them seen only once. The sequenced material came from liver tumor tissue from sampling region 2. Subset here: tumor region T2, inferior pole. Source of these receptors: a man aged 40-55 years with primary liver carcinoma and hepatitis B virus infection.

Concerning this clonotype: Since no conserved phenylalanine or tryptophan closes the CDR3, a read error is the likely cause. The chain recombines TRBV5-5 with TRBJ1-5, with 7 bases identical to TRBD1. With 3 bases clipped from V and 4 bases from J, the junction kept 10 bases outside the gene matches. The CDR3 contains 16 residues. The germline V gene has CDR1 SGHKS and CDR2 YYEKEE (reference sequence). This CDR3 is CASSSGQTISNQPQHC. The CDR3, as DNA: TGTGCCAGCAGCTCGGGACAGACGATTAGTAATCAGCCCCAGCATTGT.

This chain joins TRBV6-1 and TRBJ2-7, with D unclear. Between the trimmed V and J ends, which lost 2 bases and 13 bases, there was a span of 21 bases. This CDR3 has 14 amino acids. Germline V CDR1 and CDR2: MNHNS, SASEGT. CDR3 nucleotides: TGTGCCAGCAGTGAATCCAGGAACTCCTACGAGCGATACTTC. Its translation is CASSESRNSYERYF.

On this clonotype: Since a much larger clone is just one base distant, this may be a read error. The chain has TRBV2 and TRBJ2-6; D may match TRBD1 or TRBD2 (5 bases each). With 5 bases removed from V and 0 bases from J, the gap between germline ends came to 14 bases. This CDR3 comprises 17 residues. CDR1 is SNHLY, CDR2 FYNNEI, per germline. The DNA for the CDR3 is TGTGCCAGCAGTCCGACACGGGACGACTCTGGGGCCAACGTCCTGACTTTC. This gives the protein CASSPTRDDSGANVLTF.

This clonotype was recorded many times. The chain links TRBV6-5 to TRBJ2-7, with 7 bases fitting TRBD1. Looked up from germline, CDR1 is MNHEY and CDR2 is SVGAGI. This CDR3 has 13 amino acids. The ends lost 6 bases at V and 2 bases at J; junction bases unmatched: 4. The CDR3 DNA is TGTGCCAGCAGGACAGGGATCACCTACGAGCAGTACTTC. Translation gives CASRTGITYEQYF.

A note on this clonotype: Likely a read error: the CDR3 ends without its conserved phenylalanine or tryptophan. No DNA is shown, since the ends of the CDR3 on it are uncertain; the CDR3 is the one TCRdb lists. The CDR3 loop is CASSQTPGVGKETHYL. The J gene is TRBJ2-5, the V gene TRBV11-2. The germline gives CDR1 SGHAT, CDR2 FQNNGV. Both ends counted, the CDR3 spans 16 residues.

In regard to this clonotype: The final CDR3 position lacks the conserved phenylalanine or tryptophan, pointing to a likely read error. The chain links TRBV12-3 or TRBV12-4 to TRBJ2-3, with D hard to call. The CDR3 totals 15 residues. V was cut by 2 bases and J by 2 bases, with 11 bases left in between. CDR3 in amino acids: CASSLFDSSTDTQYV. Written as DNA, the CDR3 is TGTGCCAGCAGTTTATTCGACTCCTCCACAGATACGCAGTATGTT.

This clonotype was counted ten times or more. V usage is TRBV5-1 and J usage is TRBJ2-1; the match to TRBD2 covers 7 bases. The CDR3 sequence is 14 residues long. Germline loops: CDR1 SGHRS, CDR2 YFSETQ. Losses at the gene ends were 3 bases for V and 9 bases for J; bases not matched to a gene: 9. The CDR3 protein is CASSSRPSGPEQFF. The CDR3 nucleotides are TGCGCCAGCAGCTCGCGCCCTAGCGGACCTGAGCAGTTCTTC. The full variable domain, in which reference TRBV5-1 and TRBJ2-1 provide the parts outside the CDR3, is KAGVTQTPRYLIKTRGQQVTLSCSPISGHRSVSWYQQTPGQGLQFLFEYFSETQRNKGNFPGRFSGRQFSNSRSEMNVSTLELGDSALYLCASSSRPSGPEQFFGPGTRLTVL.